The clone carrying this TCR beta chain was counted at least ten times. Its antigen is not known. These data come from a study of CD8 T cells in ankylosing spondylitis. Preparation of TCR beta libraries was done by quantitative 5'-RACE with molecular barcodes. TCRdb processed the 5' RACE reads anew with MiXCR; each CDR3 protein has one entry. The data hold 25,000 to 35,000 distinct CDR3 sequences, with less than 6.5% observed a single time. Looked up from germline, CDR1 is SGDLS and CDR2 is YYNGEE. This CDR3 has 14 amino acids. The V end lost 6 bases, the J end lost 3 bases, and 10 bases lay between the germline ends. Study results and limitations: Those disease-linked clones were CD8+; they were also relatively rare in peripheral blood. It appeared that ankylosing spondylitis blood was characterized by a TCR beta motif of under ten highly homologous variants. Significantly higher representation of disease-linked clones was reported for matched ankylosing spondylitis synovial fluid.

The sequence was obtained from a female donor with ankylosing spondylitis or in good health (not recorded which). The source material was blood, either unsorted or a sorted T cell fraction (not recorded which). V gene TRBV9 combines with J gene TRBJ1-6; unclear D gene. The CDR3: CASTQTYYNSPLHF. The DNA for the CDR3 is TGTGCCAGCACCCAGACCTACTATAATTCACCCCTCCACTTT. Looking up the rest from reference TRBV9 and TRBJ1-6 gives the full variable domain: DSGVTQTPKHLITATGQRVTLRCSPRSGDLSVYWYQQSLDQGLQFLIQYYNGEERAKGNILERFSAQQFPDLHSELNLSSLELGDSALYFCASTQTYYNSPLHFGNGTRLTVT.